This T cell receptor (beta chain) originates from a study of T-cell memory formation after mild COVID-19. In the study overall: In these data, TCR clusters were largely donor specific. Study findings and constraints: CD8+ contracting clones occupied EMRA, while CD4+ ones occupied mainly CM and EM.

On this clonotype: No antigen is known for it.

The V end was cut by 4 bases, the J end by 0 bases, with 10 bases between. The germline gives CDR1 ENHRY, CDR2 SYGVKD. This CDR3 has 14 residues. Via MiXCR, TCRdb re-called the 5' RACE reads, giving one row per CDR3 protein. The sample has about 270,000 distinct CDR3 sequences, approximately 15% seen once; the top ten hold 20% to 25%. The source of this sequence is a man younger than 35 who had mild COVID-19 (a few samples of this study predate the infection). Cell type and time point are not known. Sequenced: PBMCs or a T cell subset sorted from them (not recorded which). The chain carries TRBV10-3 and TRBJ2-7; tentatively, D is TRBD1 (6 bases). The CDR3 coding sequence is TGTGCCATCAGTGTAGGGGGTAGCTCCTACGAGCAGTACTTC. It is translated as CAISVGGSSYEQYF.